These T cell receptor beta chains were read from a single sample in a study of T cells in Graves' hyperthyroidism and ophthalmopathy. Using its own MiXCR run on the multiplex PCR reads, TCRdb lists one record per CDR3 protein. Of approximately 250,000 distinct CDR3 sequences listed, over 20% are singletons. Specimen: blood. These receptors came from a woman in her 40s with Graves' ophthalmopathy. Each CDR3 is given with its conserved first and last residue. A D gene is named only where the DNA matches it firmly. Some rows have no size entry. The others give once, few or many, or a class for an expanded clone.

>NA|TRBV20-1|many|TRBJ2-4
TGCAGTGCTAGAGATAGGGTTAGAGCCAAAAACATTCAGTACTTC
CSARDRVRAKNIQYF
>NA|TRBV7-2|few|TRBJ2-7
TGTGCCATCGGCCAGCTCTCCGGGCAGTCCTTC
CAIGQLSGQSF
>NA|TRBV11-2|many|TRBJ2-7
TGTGCCAGCAGCTTTGTTGACAACGAGCAGTACTTC
CASSFVDNEQYF
>NA|TRBV6-1|many|TRBJ1-1
TGTGCCAGCAGTGCTGGGGTCATGAACACTGAAGCTTTCTTT
CASSAGVMNTEAFF
>TRBD1|TRBV12-3/TRBV12-4|many|TRBJ2-5
TGTGCCAGCAGACTAGGGGGCGCGAAGACCCAGTACTTC
CASRLGGAKTQYF
>NA|TRBV24-1|many|TRBJ2-1
TGTGCCACCAGTGATGGACTCTACAATGAGCAGTTCTTC
CATSDGLYNEQFF
>NA|TRBV20-1|many|TRBJ1-2
TGCAGTGCTAGGGGCGCGGGACCCGAAAGAGCTAACTATGGCTACACCTTC
CSARGAGPERANYGYTF
>TRBD2|TRBV19|many|TRBJ2-7
TGTGCCAGTAGTAGCGGGAGACTGAAGGGCGAGCAGTACTTC
CASSSGRLKGEQYF
>NA|TRBV6-5|many|TRBJ2-7
TGTGCCAGCAGTTACCGCGCCGGGTCGGCAGGGTGGGGATTC
CASSYRAGSAGWGF
>NA|TRBV5-1|many|TRBJ1-1
TGCGCCAGCAGCTTGGTCCTCGGGTACACTGAAGCTTTCTTT
CASSLVLGYTEAFF
>TRBD2|TRBV10-2|NA|TRBJ2-5
TGCGCCAGTTCCAGCGGGGGGGTGGGGACCCAGTACTTC
CASSSGGVGTQYF
>TRBD1|TRBV14|many|TRBJ2-7
TGTGCCAGCAGCCAAGTCCCGGGACAGGCCTACGAGCAGTACTTC
CASSQVPGQAYEQYF
>NA|TRBV24-1|many|TRBJ2-2
TGTGCCACCAGTGATCGGCTCCTCTGGGGGGAGCTGTTTTTT
CATSDRLLWGELFF
>NA|TRBV11-2|few|TRBJ2-5
TGTGCCAGCAGCGAGGGCCTCAGGGTTGGCCAAGAGACCCAGTACTTC
CASSEGLRVGQETQYF
>TRBD1|TRBV20-1|once|TRBJ2-7
TGCAGTGCTAGTGACTGGGACAGGGGGGGGGAACAGTACTTC
CSASDWDRGGEQYF
>NA|TRBV15|NA|TRBJ1-1
TGTGCCACCAGCAGAGCTGGGGGTACGAGCTCGGACACTGAAGCTTTCTTT
CATSRAGGTSSDTEAFF
>NA|TRBV6-2/TRBV6-3|many|TRBJ2-7
TGTGCCAGCATCGAGGAAACCTCCGACGAGCAGTACTTC
CASIEETSDEQYF
>TRBD1|TRBV24-1|many|TRBJ2-5
TGTGCCACCAGTGACCCGGACTTGGACAGGGGGCCCCAAGAGACCCAGTACTTC
CATSDPDLDRGPQETQYF
>TRBD1|TRBV6-1|NA|TRBJ1-5
TGTGCCAGCATGACCGGACAGGGCTTTCAGCCCCAGCATTTT
CASMTGQGFQPQHF
>NA|TRBV6-1|many|TRBJ2-2
TGTGCCAGCAGCCCCTCCGGGAGGAACACCGGGGAGCTGTTTTTT
CASSPSGRNTGELFF
>NA|TRBV10-2|many|TRBJ2-7
TGCGCCAGCAGTGGCCGGGGACCAGCCTACGAGCAGTACTTC
CASSGRGPAYEQYF
>NA|TRBV29-1|NA|TRBJ2-5
TGCAGCGTTGAGGGGCGGAGAGAAGAGACCCAGTACTTC
CSVEGRREETQYF
>TRBD1|TRBV7-8|many|TRBJ2-7
TGTGCCAGCAGCTTAGAGGTACAGGGGTACGAGCAGTACTTC
CASSLEVQGYEQYF
>NA|TRBV19|many|TRBJ2-2
TGTGCCAGTAGTGTCGGGACCACGGAGTCCGGGGAGCTGTTTTTT
CASSVGTTESGELFF
>NA|TRBV7-6|many|TRBJ2-7
TGTGCCAGCAGCTTAGATCCCAGCAGCTCCTACGAGCAGTACTTC
CASSLDPSSSYEQYF
>NA|TRBV28|many|TRBJ2-7
TGTGCCAGCAGTTTTTCACTAGTAGGGACGTACGAGCAGTACTTC
CASSFSLVGTYEQYF
>NA|TRBV5-1|many|TRBJ2-2
TGCGCCAGCAGCTTGGGCCCCGGGGGCAGGACCGGGGAGCTGTTTTTT
CASSLGPGGRTGELFF
>NA|TRBV6-2/TRBV6-3|many|TRBJ2-1
TGTGCCAGCAGTGCTAGCAATGAGCAGTTCTTC
CASSASNEQFF
>NA|TRBV20-1|NA|TRBJ1-1
TGCAGTGCTAGTGTATTAGATTTGGGGAACACTGAAGCTTTCTTT
CSASVLDLGNTEAFF
>TRBD1|TRBV10-3|many|TRBJ2-6
TGTGCCACCTGGACAGGGGATTCTGGGGCCAACGTCCTGACTTTC
CATWTGDSGANVLTF
>NA|TRBV19|few|TRBJ2-5
TGTGCCAGTAGTACCACCGTCGGAGCCTCTCAAGAGACCCAGTACTTC
CASSTTVGASQETQYF
>TRBD1|TRBV28|many|TRBJ2-2
TGTGCCAGCAGTTCCTGGACAGGGGGAGGCACCGGGGAGCTGTTTTTT
CASSSWTGGGTGELFF
>TRBD1|TRBV6-1|few|TRBJ2-7
TGTGCCAGCAATGCTCCGGGACAGGGTGACTACGAGCAGTACTTC
CASNAPGQGDYEQYF
>TRBD1|TRBV19|NA|TRBJ1-5
TGTGCCAGTAGTCCTCGGGACAGCAACAATCAGCCCCAGCATTTT
CASSPRDSNNQPQHF
>TRBD2|TRBV20-1|many|TRBJ2-7
TGCAGTGCTAGCCCCCTTAGCGGGAGTACCTACGAGCAGTACTTC
CSASPLSGSTYEQYF
>TRBD2|TRBV7-8|NA|TRBJ2-5
TGTGCCAGCAGTTCGACCGGACTAGCGGGGGGCGGGCAAGAGACCCAGTACTTC
CASSSTGLAGGGQETQYF
>TRBD1|TRBV6-2/TRBV6-3|many|TRBJ1-2
TGTGCCAGCAGTTACCCGGGACAGGACGGGTATGGCTACACCTTC
CASSYPGQDGYGYTF
>TRBD1|TRBV5-1|many|TRBJ2-7
TGCGCCAGCAGCAATCCTCGGACAGGCCCTTTCGACGAGCAGTACTTC
CASSNPRTGPFDEQYF
>TRBD2|TRBV15|few|TRBJ2-7
TGTGCCACCAGCTCTAGCGGGACGCCGGGGGAGCAGTACTTC
CATSSSGTPGEQYF
>TRBD1|TRBV29-1|many|TRBJ2-7
TGCAGCGTCCGACAGGGGATTAACTACGAGCAGTACTTC
CSVRQGINYEQYF
>NA|TRBV4-1|many|TRBJ2-7
TGCGCCAGCAGCCTGAGACAGGGAGGCAACTACGAGCAGTACTTC
CASSLRQGGNYEQYF
>NA|TRBV6-2/TRBV6-3|NA|TRBJ1-1
TGTGCCAGCAGATGGGGGCCCACTGAAGCTTTCTTT
CASRWGPTEAFF
>NA|TRBV30|many|TRBJ1-5
TGTGCCTGGAGTTTAGGGGGGGTTCAGCCCCAGCATTTT
CAWSLGGVQPQHF
>NA|TRBV7-9|few|TRBJ1-5
TGTGCCAGCAGCACGGGGACCCAGCCCCAGCATTTT
CASSTGTQPQHF
>NA|TRBV6-5|many|TRBJ1-5
TGTGCCAGCAGTCTTCCCCAAAGTAGCAATCAGCCCCAGCATTTT
CASSLPQSSNQPQHF
>NA|TRBV12-3/TRBV12-4|many|TRBJ2-2
TGTGCCAGCAGTGCAAATAGCGGGAACACCGGGGAGCTGTTTTTT
CASSANSGNTGELFF
>TRBD2|TRBV11-2|many|TRBJ2-5
TGTGCCAGCAGCCCGAGACTAGCGGGAGGCCGTGTGGAGACCCAGTACTTC
CASSPRLAGGRVETQYF
>NA|TRBV4-1|many|TRBJ2-5
TGCGCCAGCAGCCAAGTCCCTAAAGATCTAGCTAGCACCCAAGAGACCCAGTACTTC
CASSQVPKDLASTQETQYF
>NA|TRBV2|many|TRBJ1-3
TGTGCCAGCAGAGGAGTCAATCGGAAAAACACCATATATTTT
CASRGVNRKNTIYF
>TRBD2|TRBV19|many|TRBJ2-7
TGTGCCAGTAGTATAGCCGATAGCGGGAGAGGATACGAGCAGTACTTC
CASSIADSGRGYEQYF
>NA|TRBV5-8|many|TRBJ1-5
TGTGCCAGCAGCTTACGACCGGGACCAAATCAGCCCCAGCATTTT
CASSLRPGPNQPQHF
>NA|TRBV3-1|many|TRBJ1-1
TGTGCCAGCAGCCGGGGGCTGGGGACTGAAGCTTTCTTT
CASSRGLGTEAFF
>NA|TRBV18|many|TRBJ2-5
TGTGCCAGCTCGGGGGCACCGACGGGAAGGGAGACCCAGTACTTC
CASSGAPTGRETQYF
>NA|TRBV5-4|many|TRBJ2-5
TGTGCCAGCAGCTTGTTAAGCGCGCCTGAGGAGACCCAGTACTTC
CASSLLSAPEETQYF